Below are 12 T cell receptor beta chains sequenced from a single sample in a study of T cell changes during pregnancy in multiple sclerosis. Profiled with immunoSEQ multiplex PCR; TCRdb holds only in-frame clones, not every one. The table lists some 71,000 clones, roughly 90% of them singletons. Sequenced here: CD4+ T cells from peripheral blood mononuclear cells, sampled in the third trimester of pregnancy. The receptors shown here come from a female donor in good health, enrolled as a control in a pregnancy study.

The chain couples TRBV6-1 to TRBJ1-2; 9 positions match TRBD1. The germline V gene has CDR1 MNHNS and CDR2 SASEGT. The CDR3 extends over 13 amino acids. J lost 4 bases, V lost 8 bases, and 5 bases had no gene match. Here the CDR3 DNA reads TGTGCCAGCGGGGACAGGGTGGTCTATGGCTACACCTTC. This translates into CASGDRVVYGYTF.

This clone was observed once. The genes are TRBV30 and TRBJ1-2; 11 bases fit TRBD1. Germline V CDR1 and CDR2: GTSNPN, SVGIG (reference sequence). CDR3 length: 15 amino acids. The J segment lost 4 bases and the V segment lost 2 bases, leaving 6 bases of the junction unmatched. DNA of the CDR3: TGTGCCTGGAGTCCGGACAGGGGGCACGGCTATGGCTACACCTTC. The encoded protein is CAWSPDRGHGYGYTF. Complete variable domain (other parts from reference TRBV30 and TRBJ1-2): SQTIHQWPATLVQPVGSPLSLECTVEGTSNPNLYWYRQAAGRGLQLLFYSVGIGQISSEVPQNLSASRPQDRQFILSSKKLLLSDSGFYLCAWSPDRGHGYGYTFGSGTRLTVV.

The rearrangement links TRBV19 to TRBJ2-3; no definite D call. The CDR3 consists of 12 residues. Deletions cut 3 bases from V and 5 bases from J, with 6 bases between. The germline V gene has CDR1 LNHDA and CDR2 SQIVND (reference sequence). CDR3 nucleotide sequence: TGTGCCAGTAGTATTGGAGAAGATACGCAGTATTTT. It encodes CASSIGEDTQYF.

The CDR3 loop is CASSPDRGQGYTF. CDR3 nucleotides: TGTGCCAGCTCACCCGACAGGGGGCAAGGCTACACCTTC. The chain carries TRBV18 and TRBJ1-2, with 10 positions matching TRBD1. CDR1 is KGHSH and CDR2 is LQKENI in the germline V gene. The ends lost 3 bases at V and 8 bases at J; junction bases unmatched: 3. The CDR3 runs 13 residues.

This chain links TRBV6-5 with TRBJ2-1, with TRBD2 matching 11 bases. Looked up from germline, CDR1 is MNHEY and CDR2 is SVGAGI. J gave up 7 bases and V 7 bases, and 9 bases lay outside the gene matches. The CDR3 loop spans 15 amino acids. The CDR3 DNA is TGTGCCAGCACAACGCTAGCGGGGGGCTATAATGAGCAGTTCTTC. Translation: CASTTLAGGYNEQFF.

In DNA form, the CDR3 reads TGTGCCAGTAGCGAGGGCAGGGGCAACTATGGCTACACCTTC. Its protein is CASSEGRGNYGYTF. The genes are TRBV19 and TRBJ1-2; maybe TRBD1 (6 bases). V shed 6 bases and J shed 2 bases, with 13 bases lying between them. In germline, CDR1 is LNHDA, CDR2 SQIVND (reference sequence). CDR3 length: 14 amino acids.

V is TRBV21-1 and J is TRBJ1-2; the D call of TRBD1 is as the table states it, not checked on the DNA. TRBV21-1 is flagged as a pseudogene. The CDR3 spans 15 residues. CDR3 region: CASSQMDMTNYGYTF. The CDR3 DNA reads TGTGCCAGCAGCCAAATGGACATGACTAACTATGGCTACACCTTC.

The rearrangement uses TRBV14 and TRBJ2-7; 9 bases are a match to TRBD1. J gave up 5 bases and V 3 bases, and 8 bases lay outside the gene matches. Germline values: CDR1 SGHDN, CDR2 FVKESK. CDR3 size: 15 residues. CDR3 protein: CASSHGGTGRHEQYF. The CDR3 DNA reads as TGTGCCAGCAGCCACGGCGGGACAGGGAGGCACGAGCAGTACTTC.

The rearrangement joins TRBV6-1 to TRBJ2-3, with 9 bases identical to TRBD2. Germline CDR1 and CDR2: MNHNS and SASEGT. V shed 8 bases, J shed 2 bases, and the junction held 8 bases outside the gene matches. The CDR3 is 15 amino acids. The CDR3 DNA follows: TGTGCCAGCGGGGAGCGGGGGGCCTTCACAGATACGCAGTATTTT. Its protein product is CASGERGAFTDTQYF.

Here the CDR3 reads CSVTGTDYGYTF. CDR3 DNA sequence: TGCAGCGTGACCGGGACAGACTATGGCTACACCTTC. V is TRBV29-1 and J is TRBJ1-2; 7 nucleotides line up with TRBD1. V lost 6 bases to trimming and J lost 3 bases; unmatched junction nucleotides: 4. CDR3 length: 12 amino acids. Germline V gene sequence: CDR1 SQVTM, CDR2 ANQGSEA.

The V and J genes are TRBV20-1 and TRBJ2-5; a weak D match, TRBD1 (6 bases). The CDR3 is 11 amino acids. With 7 bases removed from V and 4 bases from J, the gap between germline ends came to 10 bases. Germline CDR1 reads DFQATT; CDR2 reads SNEGSKA (reference sequence). CDR3 in DNA: TGCAGTGAGCCCAGGGGAGAGACCCAGTACTTC. Amino acid sequence: CSEPRGETQYF.

The CDR3 coding sequence is TGTGCCAGCAGCTCCAGGACAGGTTCAGATACGCAGTATTTT. Translated: CASSSRTGSDTQYF. V and J are TRBV11-3 and TRBJ2-3; 7 bases align to TRBD1. From germline, CDR1 is SGHNT and CDR2 YENEEA. The CDR3 consists of 14 residues. Trimming took 4 bases from V and 4 from J; bases not matched to a gene: 5. The full variable domain, in which reference TRBV11-3 and TRBJ2-3 provide the parts outside the CDR3, is EAGVVQSPRYKIIEKKQPVAFWCNPISGHNTLYWYLQNLGQGPELLIRYENEEAVDDSQLPKDRFSAERLKGVDSTLKIQPAELGDSAVYLCASSSRTGSDTQYFGPGTRLTVL.